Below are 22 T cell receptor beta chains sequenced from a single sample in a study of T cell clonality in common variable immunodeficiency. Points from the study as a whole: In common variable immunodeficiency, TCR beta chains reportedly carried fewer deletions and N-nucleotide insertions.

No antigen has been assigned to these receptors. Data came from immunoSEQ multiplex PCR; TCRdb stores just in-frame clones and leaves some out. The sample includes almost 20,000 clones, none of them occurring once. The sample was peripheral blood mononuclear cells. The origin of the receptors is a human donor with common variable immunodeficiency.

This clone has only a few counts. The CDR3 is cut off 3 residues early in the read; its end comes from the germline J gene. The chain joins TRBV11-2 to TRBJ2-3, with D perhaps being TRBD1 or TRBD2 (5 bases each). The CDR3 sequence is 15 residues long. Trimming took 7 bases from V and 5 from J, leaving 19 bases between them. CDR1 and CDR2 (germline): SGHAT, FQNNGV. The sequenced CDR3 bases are TGTGCCAGCAACGGCAGGTGGGAGAGGGGAGATACG. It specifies CASNGRWERGDT. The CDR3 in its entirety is CASNGRWERGDTQYF.

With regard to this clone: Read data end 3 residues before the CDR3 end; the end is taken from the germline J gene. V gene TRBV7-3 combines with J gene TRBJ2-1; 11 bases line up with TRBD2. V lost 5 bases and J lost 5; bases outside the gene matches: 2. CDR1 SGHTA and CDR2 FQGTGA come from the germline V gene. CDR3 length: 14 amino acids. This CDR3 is CASSQTSGNNEQFF. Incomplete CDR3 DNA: TGTGCCAGCAGCCAGACTAGCGGGAACAATGAG. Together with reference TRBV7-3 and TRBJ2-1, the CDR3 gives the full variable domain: GAGVSQTPSNKVTEKGKYVELRCDPISGHTALYWYRQSLGQGPEFLIYFQGTGAADDSGLPNDRFFAVRPEGSVSTLKIQRTERGDSAVYLCASSQTSGNNEQFFGPGTRLTVL.

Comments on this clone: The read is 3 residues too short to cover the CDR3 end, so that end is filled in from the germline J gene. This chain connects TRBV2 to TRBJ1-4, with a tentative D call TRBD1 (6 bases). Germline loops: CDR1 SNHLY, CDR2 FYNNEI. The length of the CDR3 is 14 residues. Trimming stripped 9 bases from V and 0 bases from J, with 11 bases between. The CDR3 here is CASGRTATNEKLFF. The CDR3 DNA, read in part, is TGTGCCAGTGGTCGGACAGCAACTAATGAAAAA. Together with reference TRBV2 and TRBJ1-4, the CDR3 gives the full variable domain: EPEVTQTPSHQVTQMGQEVILRCVPISNHLYFYWYRQILGQKVEFLVSFYNNEISEKSEIFDDQFSVERPDGSNFTLKIRSTKLEDSAMYFCASGRTATNEKLFFGSGTQLSVL.

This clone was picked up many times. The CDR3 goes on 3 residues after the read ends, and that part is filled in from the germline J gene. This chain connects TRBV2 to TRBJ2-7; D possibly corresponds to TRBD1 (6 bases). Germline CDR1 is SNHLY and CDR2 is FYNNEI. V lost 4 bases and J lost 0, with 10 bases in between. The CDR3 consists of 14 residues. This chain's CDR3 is CASSAQGSSYEQYF. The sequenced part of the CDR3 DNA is TGTGCCAGCAGTGCACAGGGTTCCTCCTACGAG.

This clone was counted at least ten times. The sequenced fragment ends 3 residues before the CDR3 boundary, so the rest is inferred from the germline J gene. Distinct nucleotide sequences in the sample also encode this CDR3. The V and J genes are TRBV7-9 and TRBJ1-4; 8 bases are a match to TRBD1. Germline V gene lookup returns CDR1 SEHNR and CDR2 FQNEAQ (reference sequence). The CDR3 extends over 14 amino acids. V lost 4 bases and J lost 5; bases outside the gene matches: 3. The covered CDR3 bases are TGTGCCAGCAGCTCCGGGACAGGAAATGAAAAA. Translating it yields CASSSGTGNEK. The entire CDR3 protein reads CASSSGTGNEKLFF.

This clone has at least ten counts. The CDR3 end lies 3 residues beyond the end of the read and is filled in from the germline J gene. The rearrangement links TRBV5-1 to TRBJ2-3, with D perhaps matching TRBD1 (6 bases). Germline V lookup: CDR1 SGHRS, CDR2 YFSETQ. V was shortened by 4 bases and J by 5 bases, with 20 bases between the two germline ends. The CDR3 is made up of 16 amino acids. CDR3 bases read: TGCGCCAGCAGCCGCGAGGCTAGGGGGATCCAAGATACG. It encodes CASSREARGIQDT. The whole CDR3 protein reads CASSREARGIQDTQYF.

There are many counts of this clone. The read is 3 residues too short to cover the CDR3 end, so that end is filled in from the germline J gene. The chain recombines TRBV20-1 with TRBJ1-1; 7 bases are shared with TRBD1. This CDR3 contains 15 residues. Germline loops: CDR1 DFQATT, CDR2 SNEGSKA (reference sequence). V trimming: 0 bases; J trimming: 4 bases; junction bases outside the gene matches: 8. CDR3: CSARDPGGWSTEAFF. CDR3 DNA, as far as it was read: TGCAGTGCTAGAGATCCAGGGGGATGGAGCACTGAA.

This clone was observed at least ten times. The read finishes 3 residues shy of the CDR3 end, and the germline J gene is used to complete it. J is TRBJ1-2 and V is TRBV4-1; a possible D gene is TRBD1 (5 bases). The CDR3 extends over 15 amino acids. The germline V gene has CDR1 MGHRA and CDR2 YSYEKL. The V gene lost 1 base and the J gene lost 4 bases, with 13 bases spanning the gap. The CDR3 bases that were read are TGCGCCAGCAGCCAAGCAACAGGCTCTTCCTATGGC. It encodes CASSQATGSSYG. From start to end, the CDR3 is CASSQATGSSYGYTF.

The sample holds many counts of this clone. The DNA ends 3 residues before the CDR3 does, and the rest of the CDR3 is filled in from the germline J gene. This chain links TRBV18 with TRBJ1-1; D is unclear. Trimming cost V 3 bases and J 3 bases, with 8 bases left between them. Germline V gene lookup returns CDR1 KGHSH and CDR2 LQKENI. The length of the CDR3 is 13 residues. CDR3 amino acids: CASSPRGDTEAFF. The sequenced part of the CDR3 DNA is TGTGCCAGCTCACCCCGGGGAGACACTGAA.

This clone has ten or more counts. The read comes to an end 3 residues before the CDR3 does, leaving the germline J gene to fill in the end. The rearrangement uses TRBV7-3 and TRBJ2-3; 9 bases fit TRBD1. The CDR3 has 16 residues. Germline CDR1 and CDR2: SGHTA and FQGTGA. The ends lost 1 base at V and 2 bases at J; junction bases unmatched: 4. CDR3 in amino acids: CASSLSGTGNTDTQYF. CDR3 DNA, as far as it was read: TGTGCCAGCAGCTTAAGCGGGACAGGGAACACAGATACG.

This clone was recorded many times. CDR3 residues: CASSQGVASAETQYF. The sequenced CDR3 bases are TGTGCCAGCAGCCAAGGGGTAGCGTCCGCAGAGACC. This sequence joins TRBV4-2 and TRBJ2-5; D may be TRBD2 (5 bases). The read terminates 3 residues ahead of where the CDR3 ends, so the germline J gene completes it. V was shortened by 1 base and J by 4 bases, with 13 bases between the two germline ends. The CDR3 has 15 residues. CDR1 is LGHNA and CDR2 is YNFKEQ in the germline V gene.

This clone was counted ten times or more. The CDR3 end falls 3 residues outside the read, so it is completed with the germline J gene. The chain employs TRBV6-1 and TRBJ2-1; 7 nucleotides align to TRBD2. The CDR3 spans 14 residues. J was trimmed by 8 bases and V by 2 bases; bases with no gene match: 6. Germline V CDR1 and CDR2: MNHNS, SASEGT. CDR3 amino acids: CASSERTRMYEQFF. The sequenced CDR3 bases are TGTGCCAGCAGTGAAAGGACTAGAATGTATGAG.

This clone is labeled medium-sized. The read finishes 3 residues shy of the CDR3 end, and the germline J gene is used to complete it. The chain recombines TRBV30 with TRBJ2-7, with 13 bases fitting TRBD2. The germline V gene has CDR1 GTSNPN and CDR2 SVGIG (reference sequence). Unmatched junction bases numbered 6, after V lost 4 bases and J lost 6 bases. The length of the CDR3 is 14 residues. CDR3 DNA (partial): TGTGCCTGGAACTCGGGACTAGCGGGGAGCGAG. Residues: CAWNSGLAGSE. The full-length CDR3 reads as CAWNSGLAGSEQYF. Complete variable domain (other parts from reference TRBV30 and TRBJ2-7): SQTIHQWPATLVQPVGSPLSLECTVEGTSNPNLYWYRQAAGRGLQLLFYSVGIGQISSEVPQNLSASRPQDRQFILSSKKLLLSDSGFYLCAWNSGLAGSEQYFGPGTRLTVT.

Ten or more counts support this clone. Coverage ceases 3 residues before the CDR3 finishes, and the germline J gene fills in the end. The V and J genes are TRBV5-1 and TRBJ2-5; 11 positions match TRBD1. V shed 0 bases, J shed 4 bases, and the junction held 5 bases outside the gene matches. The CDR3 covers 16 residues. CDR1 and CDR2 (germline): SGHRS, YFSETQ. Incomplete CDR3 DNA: TGCGCCAGCAGCTTGGATGGACAGGGGGCAGGAGAGACC. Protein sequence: CASSLDGQGAGET. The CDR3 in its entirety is CASSLDGQGAGETQYF.

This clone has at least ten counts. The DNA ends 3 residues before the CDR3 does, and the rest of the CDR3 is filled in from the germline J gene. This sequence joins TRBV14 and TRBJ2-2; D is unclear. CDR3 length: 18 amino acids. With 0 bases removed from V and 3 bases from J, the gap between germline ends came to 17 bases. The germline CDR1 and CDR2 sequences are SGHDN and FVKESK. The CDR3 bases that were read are TGTGCCAGCAGCCAAGATTATCTAGGTGACGCTTACACCGGGGAG. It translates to CASSQDYLGDAYTGE. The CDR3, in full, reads CASSQDYLGDAYTGELFF.

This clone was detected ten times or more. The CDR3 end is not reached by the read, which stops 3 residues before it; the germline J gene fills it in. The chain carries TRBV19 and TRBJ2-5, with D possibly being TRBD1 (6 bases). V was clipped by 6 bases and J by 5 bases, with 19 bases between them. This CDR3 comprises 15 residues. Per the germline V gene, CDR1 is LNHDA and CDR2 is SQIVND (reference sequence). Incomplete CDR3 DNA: TGTGCCAGTAGGTTTGGACAGACCCCGGGGGAGACC. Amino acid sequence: CASRFGQTPGET. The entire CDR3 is CASRFGQTPGETQYF.

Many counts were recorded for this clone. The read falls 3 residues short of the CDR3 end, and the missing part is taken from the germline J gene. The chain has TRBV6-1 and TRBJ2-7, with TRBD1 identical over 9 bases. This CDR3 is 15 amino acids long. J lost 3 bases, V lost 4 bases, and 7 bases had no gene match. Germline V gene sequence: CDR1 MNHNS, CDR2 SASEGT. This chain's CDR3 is CASSASPGQGYEQYF. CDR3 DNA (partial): TGTGCCAGCAGTGCCTCGCCGGGACAGGGCTACGAG.

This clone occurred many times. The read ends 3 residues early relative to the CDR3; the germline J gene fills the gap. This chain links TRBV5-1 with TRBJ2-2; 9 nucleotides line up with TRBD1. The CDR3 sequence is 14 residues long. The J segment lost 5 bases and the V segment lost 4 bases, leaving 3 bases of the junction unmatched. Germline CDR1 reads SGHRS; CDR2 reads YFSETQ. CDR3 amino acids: CASSQTGGTGELFF. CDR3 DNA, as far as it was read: TGCGCCAGCAGCCAGACAGGGGGAACCGGGGAG.

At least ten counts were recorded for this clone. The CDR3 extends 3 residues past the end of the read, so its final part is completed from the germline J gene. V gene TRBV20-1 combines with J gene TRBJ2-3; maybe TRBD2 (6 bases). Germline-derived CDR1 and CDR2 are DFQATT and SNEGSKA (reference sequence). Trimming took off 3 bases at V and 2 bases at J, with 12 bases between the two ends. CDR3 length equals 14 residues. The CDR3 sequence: CSARGDWFTDTQYF. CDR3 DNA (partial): TGCAGTGCTAGGGGGGACTGGTTCACAGATACG.

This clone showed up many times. CDR3 DNA, as far as it was read: TGTGCCAGCAACCTACAGGGGGCGTTCTACGAG. It specifies CASNLQGAFYE. The complete CDR3 reads CASNLQGAFYEQYF. The V and J genes are TRBV12-3 or TRBV12-4 and TRBJ2-7; the match to TRBD1 covers 9 bases. The read halts 3 residues ahead of the CDR3 end, with the missing end drawn from the germline J gene. After removal of 7 bases from V and 3 bases from J, the junction contained 7 bases not matched to a gene. The length of the CDR3 is 14 residues.

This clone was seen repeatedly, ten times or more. The CDR3: CASSQGTVLPYEQYF. The part of the CDR3 DNA that was read is TGCGCCAGCAGCCAAGGGACAGTTCTCCCCTACGAG. The chain employs TRBV4-1 and TRBJ2-7; possible D gene TRBD1, 6 bases. The DNA ends 3 residues before the CDR3 does, and the rest of the CDR3 is filled in from the germline J gene. CDR1 and CDR2 from the germline V gene are MGHRA and YSYEKL. The CDR3 has 15 amino acids. Trimming removed 1 base from V and 2 bases from J, with 12 bases in between.

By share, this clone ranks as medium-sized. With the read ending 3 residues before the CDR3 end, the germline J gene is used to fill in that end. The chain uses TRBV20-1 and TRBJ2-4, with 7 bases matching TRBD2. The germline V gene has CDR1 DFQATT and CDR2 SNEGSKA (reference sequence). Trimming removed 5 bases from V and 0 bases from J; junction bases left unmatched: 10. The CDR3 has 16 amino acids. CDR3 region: CSAQETSRGAKNIQYF. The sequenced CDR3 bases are TGCAGTGCTCAAGAGACTAGCCGCGGAGCCAAAAACATT.